Below are 29 T cell receptor beta chains sequenced from a single sample in a study of cytomegalovirus exposure and HLA in healthy donors. The protocol was immunoSEQ multiplex PCR, while the TCRdb copy is restricted to in-frame clones and leaves out a portion. Of under 250,000 clones listed, around 78% are singletons. Sample: PBMCs. The receptor source for this set is a woman aged 18-35 years in good health and CMV-seronegative.

For this clone: At the DNA level, this CDR3 is encoded by other sequences in the same sample as well. CDR3 DNA: TGCGCCAGCAGCTTGGTTGTTCAGCCCTACGAGCAGTACTTC. Its translation: CASSLVVQPYEQYF. The V call is TRBV5-1, the J call TRBJ2-7; no clear D. The germline V and J ends were trimmed by 0 bases and 2 bases, with 9 bases remaining between them. The germline gives CDR1 SGHRS, CDR2 YFSETQ. The CDR3 contains 14 residues.

This chain connects TRBV28 to TRBJ2-2; 8 bases align to TRBD2. This CDR3 has 17 residues. The trim removed 0 bases at V and 3 bases at J, leaving 6 bases unmatched. Germline V gene lookup returns CDR1 MDHEN and CDR2 SYDVKM. CDR3 protein: CASSLWGPAGDTGELFF. CDR3 coding DNA: TGTGCCAGCAGTTTATGGGGCCCAGCGGGAGACACCGGGGAGCTGTTTTTT.

The genes are TRBV27 and TRBJ2-7; TRBD2 matches at 10 bases. The V gene end was trimmed by 1 base and the J gene end by 3 bases; junction bases not matched to a gene: 3. The CDR3 runs 15 residues. Germline CDR1 MNHEY, CDR2 SMNVEV (reference sequence). Here the CDR3 reads CASSLFSSGSYEQYF. The CDR3 DNA sequence: TGTGCCAGCAGTTTATTTTCTAGCGGGAGCTACGAGCAGTACTTC.

The chain uses TRBV2 and TRBJ1-5; 7 bases line up with TRBD1. V was clipped by 3 bases and J by 5 bases; unmatched bases: 7. Germline CDR1 SNHLY, CDR2 FYNNEI. This CDR3 has 15 residues. The chain's CDR3 is CASSDETGKDQPQHF. In nucleotides, the CDR3 is TGTGCCAGCAGTGACGAGACAGGGAAGGATCAGCCCCAGCATTTT.

This chain joins TRBV5-1 and TRBJ1-6; D is ambiguous. Trimming left V 7 bases short and J 12 bases short, with 26 bases between. This CDR3 is built from 16 residues. CDR1 is SGHRS, CDR2 YFSETQ, per germline. The CDR3 here is CASRGNPSDFEVPLHF. For the CDR3, the DNA is TGCGCCAGCCGCGGGAACCCCTCCGACTTCGAAGTACCCCTCCACTTT.

This clone was counted once. This rearrangement joins TRBV30 to TRBJ2-3; unclear D gene. Trimming removed 3 bases from V and 5 bases from J, with 12 bases in between. The length of the CDR3 is 13 residues. Germline V gene sequence: CDR1 GTSNPN, CDR2 SVGIG (reference sequence). In DNA form, the CDR3 reads TGTGCCTGGAGCCGTAAGACCTTAGATACGCAGTATTTT. Protein sequence: CAWSRKTLDTQYF.

The chain has TRBV4-2 and TRBJ1-2; 7 bases agree with TRBD1. There are 17 residues in the CDR3. V shed 1 base, J shed 7 bases, and the junction held 15 bases outside the gene matches. Per germline, CDR1 LGHNA and CDR2 YNFKEQ. The CDR3 sequence is CASSQGLGQAGHPGYTF. DNA for the CDR3: TGTGCCAGCAGCCAAGGCCTCGGACAGGCGGGGCACCCTGGCTACACCTTC.

This chain links TRBV27 with TRBJ1-2; weak D call: TRBD1 (5 bases). The V gene lost 4 bases and the J gene lost 2 bases, with 17 bases spanning the gap. This CDR3 comprises 16 residues. Germline CDR1 MNHEY, CDR2 SMNVEV (reference sequence). DNA for the CDR3: TGTGCCAGCAGTTCATACAATCGGGACGGGAACTATGGCTACACCTTC. It specifies CASSSYNRDGNYGYTF.

This clone has just a few counts. J is TRBJ1-5 and V is TRBV7-2, with D hard to call. Looked up from germline, CDR1 is SGHTA and CDR2 is FQGNSA. The CDR3 contains 13 residues. V was pared by 3 bases and J by 7 bases, with 10 bases between. CDR3 residues: CASSLSEGQPQHF. As DNA, the CDR3 is TGTGCCAGCAGCTTGAGCGAGGGACAGCCCCAGCATTTT.

J is TRBJ1-2 and V is TRBV4-1; D call uncertain. Germline V gene data show CDR1 as MGHRA and CDR2 as YSYEKL. Trimming cost V 1 base and J 3 bases, with 12 bases left between them. This CDR3 has 15 amino acids. CDR3 in amino acids: CASSQGGGGDYGYTF. DNA for the CDR3: TGCGCCAGCAGCCAAGGGGGTGGCGGCGACTATGGCTACACCTTC.

This chain links TRBV6-6 with TRBJ1-5, with D possibly matching TRBD1 (5 bases). The CDR3 has 16 residues. Looked up from germline, CDR1 is MNHNY and CDR2 is SVGAGI (reference sequence). V was cut by 6 bases and J by 1 base, with 16 bases left in between. The CDR3 nucleotides are TGTGCCAGCAGGGCGAGAGGGGATGGCAGCAATCAGCCCCAGCATTTT. As protein: CASRARGDGSNQPQHF.

The rearrangement uses TRBV6-5 and TRBJ1-2; TRBD1 is a possible D gene (5 bases). V lost 2 bases to trimming and J lost 2 bases, with 6 bases between them. Germline lookup yields CDR1 MNHEY and CDR2 SVGAGI. The CDR3 length is 13 residues. In DNA, the CDR3 is TGTGCCAGCAGTTACAGGGACAACTATGGCTACACCTTC. It is translated as CASSYRDNYGYTF.

The chain couples TRBV30 to TRBJ2-7; TRBD1 agrees at 7 bases. The CDR3 extends over 14 amino acids. Germline-derived CDR1 and CDR2 are GTSNPN and SVGIG (reference sequence). V was pared by 5 bases and J by 0 bases, with 7 bases of the junction left unmatched. The CDR3 here is CAWRSQGLSYEQYF. CDR3 coding DNA: TGTGCCTGGCGATCACAGGGGCTCTCCTACGAGCAGTACTTC.

The chain couples TRBV5-1 to TRBJ1-3; no reliable D call. V was clipped by 4 bases and J by 0 bases, with 17 bases between them. CDR3 length equals 17 residues. Germline CDR1 is SGHRS and CDR2 is YFSETQ. For the CDR3, the DNA is TGCGCCAGCAGCCTGTATTGGACGGAGAGCTCTGGAAACACCATATATTTT. This gives the protein CASSLYWTESSGNTIYF.

The chain combines TRBV9 with TRBJ2-5; 8 bases are a match to TRBD2. Germline values: CDR1 SGDLS, CDR2 YYNGEE. The CDR3 consists of 14 residues. V shed 3 bases and J 1 base; nucleotides not matched to a gene: 2. This CDR3 is CASSAGGAQETQYF. The CDR3 DNA sequence: TGTGCCAGCAGCGCGGGGGGGGCCCAAGAGACCCAGTACTTC.

The chain employs TRBV5-6 and TRBJ2-2; D gene unclear. Per germline, CDR1 SGHDT and CDR2 YYEEEE. The CDR3 has 12 residues. V dropped 4 bases and J dropped 5 bases, with 6 bases sitting between them. This CDR3 is CASSMGTGELFF. The CDR3 DNA reads as TGTGCCAGCAGCATGGGGACCGGGGAGCTGTTTTTT. The full variable domain, its missing parts supplied by reference TRBV5-6 and TRBJ2-2, is DAGVTQSPTHLIKTRGQQVTLRCSPKSGHDTVSWYQQALGQGPQFIFQYYEEEERQRGNFPDRFSGHQFPNYSSELNVNALLLGDSALYLCASSMGTGELFFGEGSRLTVL.

CDR3 sequence reads: CASSSSSGLSEQYF. For the CDR3, the DNA is TGCGCCAGCAGCTCCTCGTCCGGGCTGAGCGAGCAGTACTTC. The rearrangement links TRBV5-1 to TRBJ2-7; no clear D gene. V was clipped by 3 bases and J by 6 bases, with 16 bases between them. Germline CDR1 and CDR2: SGHRS and YFSETQ. CDR3 length: 14 amino acids.

The J gene is TRBJ1-2, the V gene TRBV11-2, with a tentative D call TRBD1 (6 bases). With 1 base removed from V and 7 bases from J, the gap between germline ends came to 22 bases. Germline V lookup: CDR1 SGHAT, CDR2 FQNNGV. CDR3 size: 17 residues. The DNA for the CDR3 is TGTGCCAGCAGCTTAGCTGGAAGTGGGACACAACTCGGTGGCTACACCTTC. This gives the protein CASSLAGSGTQLGGYTF.

This clone occurred once. The rearrangement links TRBV5-1 to TRBJ2-7, with 9 nucleotides matching TRBD1. CDR3 size: 15 residues. The ends lost 4 bases at V and 4 bases at J; junction bases unmatched: 9. From germline, CDR1 is SGHRS and CDR2 YFSETQ. The CDR3 nucleotides read TGCGCCAGCAGCCCAACGCCGGGACAGGGTTACGAGCAGTACTTC. Its translation is CASSPTPGQGYEQYF.

V and J are TRBV4-1 and TRBJ2-7; D possibly matches TRBD1 or TRBD2 (6 bases each). CDR1 is MGHRA and CDR2 is YSYEKL in the germline V gene. The CDR3 totals 16 residues. Trimming pared 4 bases from V and 1 base from J, leaving 17 bases between. The CDR3 loop reads CASSLEGEVPSYEQYF. The CDR3 DNA sequence: TGCGCCAGCAGCCTGGAGGGGGAGGTCCCATCCTACGAGCAGTACTTC.

The chain carries TRBV27 and TRBJ1-4, with D perhaps TRBD1 (6 bases). In germline, CDR1 is MNHEY, CDR2 SMNVEV (reference sequence). The ends were cut back, 2 bases at V and 8 bases at J, with 12 bases in the middle. The CDR3 loop spans 14 amino acids. CDR3 bases: TGTGCCAGCAGTTTAAGGGGGGGCGAGGAAAAACTGTTTTTT. Protein sequence: CASSLRGGEEKLFF.

V usage is TRBV27 and J usage is TRBJ2-3; perhaps TRBD2 as D (6 bases). The CDR3 is 16 amino acids. CDR1 is MNHEY and CDR2 is SMNVEV in the germline V gene (reference sequence). Between the trimmed V and J ends, which lost 3 bases and 2 bases, there was a span of 15 bases. The CDR3 DNA reads TGTGCCAGCAGTTTGGGACTTTCTGTCTACACAGATACGCAGTATTTT. It yields the protein CASSLGLSVYTDTQYF.

This chain joins TRBV11-2 and TRBJ2-7, with D possibly being TRBD2 (7 bases). The CDR3 spans 14 residues. CDR1 and CDR2 from the germline V gene are SGHAT and FQNNGV. Trimming removed 3 bases from V and 5 bases from J, with 14 bases in between. CDR3 residues: CASSFGGLLDEQYF. CDR3 coding DNA: TGTGCCAGCAGCTTCGGGGGGCTCTTGGACGAGCAGTACTTC.

This chain uses TRBV11-2 with TRBJ1-1, with a tentative D call TRBD1 (5 bases). Germline-derived CDR1 and CDR2 are SGHAT and FQNNGV. This CDR3 spans 15 amino acids. V gave up 5 bases and J gave up 3 bases, with 16 bases separating them. The CDR3 nucleotides are TGTGCCAGCAGCGGGGTGCCCGGGGCCGACACTGAAGCTTTCTTT. Translating it yields CASSGVPGADTEAFF.

V usage is TRBV4-2 and J usage is TRBJ2-7, with 14 nucleotides matching TRBD2. The V and J ends lost 3 bases and 5 bases, in that order; junction bases with no gene match: 12. The CDR3 spans 18 residues. Germline CDR1 is LGHNA and CDR2 is YNFKEQ. The CDR3, as DNA: TGTGCCAGCAGCCAGGGGGGGGGACTAGCGGGAGTGAGCCACGAGCAGTACTTC. This codes for CASSQGGGLAGVSHEQYF.

V is TRBV25-1 and J is TRBJ1-2; D unresolved. Looked up from germline, CDR1 is MGHDK and CDR2 is SYGVNS. The CDR3 extends over 15 amino acids. The V end was cut by 3 bases, the J end by 3 bases, with 14 bases between. CDR3 DNA: TGTGCCAGCAGTGATCAGGAGGTTAATTACTATGGCTACACCTTC. It yields the protein CASSDQEVNYYGYTF.

The CDR3 nucleotides are TGCAGCGTTGGGACAGGGAGCTCCTACAATGAGCAGTTCTTC. Translation gives CSVGTGSSYNEQFF. The V and J genes are TRBV29-1 and TRBJ2-1, with 8 bases fitting TRBD1. The CDR3 extends over 14 amino acids. The V gene's germline CDR1 is SQVTM and CDR2 ANQGSEA. V lost 4 bases and J lost 0; bases outside the gene matches: 2.

This clone was detected once. This chain connects TRBV6-5 to TRBJ2-1; 16 nucleotides line up with TRBD2. This CDR3 region has 16 residues. Trimming took 2 bases from V and 6 from J; bases not matched to a gene: 1. The germline V gene encodes CDR1 MNHEY and CDR2 SVGAGI. CDR3 loop: CASSYGTSGGANEQFF. The CDR3 DNA reads TGTGCCAGCAGTTACGGGACTAGCGGGGGGGCCAATGAGCAGTTCTTC.

This clone was observed a few times. This chain joins TRBV27 and TRBJ2-7; TRBD2 aligns across 8 bases. With V trimmed by 7 bases and J by 0 bases, 14 bases remained unmatched. Germline loops: CDR1 MNHEY, CDR2 SMNVEV (reference sequence). This CDR3 is built from 17 residues. The DNA for the CDR3 is TGTGCCAGCAAATCCCTCCCGGGCGGGAGGTACTCCTACGAGCAGTACTTC. Translating gives CASKSLPGGRYSYEQYF.